This T cell receptor beta chain was sequenced for a study of a mutant IDH1 vaccine in newly diagnosed glioma. Study at large: Initiation of the vaccine course occurred 4-6 weeks after radiotherapy alone, or alongside temozolomide cycles. Every participant had undergone radiotherapy, temozolomide, or both before, and most underwent both. Notes on the study in general: The study observed vaccine-induced immune responses in approximately 93% of patients.

On this clone: What it binds is unknown.

Sequencing used immunoSEQ multiplex PCR; TCRdb keeps in-frame clones, though not all of them. The sample includes some 42,000 clones, roughly 83% of them seen just once. As for time point: week 35, safety follow-up. The study gave 300 ug of mutant IDH1 20-mer peptide per vaccine dose, with topical imiquimod. Germline V gene lookup returns CDR1 MNHNS and CDR2 SASEGT. The CDR3 consists of 15 residues. Trimming pared 1 base from V and 5 bases from J, leaving 15 bases between. V is TRBV6-1 and J is TRBJ2-7, with a weak D call TRBD1 (5 bases). The sequences come from PBMCs, collected from a glioma patient whose treatment included an IDH1 peptide vaccine. This TCR came from a woman in her forties or fifties with glioma. The CDR3 DNA reads as TGTGCCAGCAGTGAAGGGGCAGGGTGGTGGAACGAGCAGTACTTC. The encoded protein is CASSEGAGWWNEQYF.